Only a few counts were recorded for the clone carrying this T cell receptor beta chain. Looked up from germline, CDR1 is MRHNA and CDR2 is SNTAGT. This CDR3 is built from 16 residues. The ends lost 6 bases at V and 3 bases at J; junction bases unmatched: 11. The method was immunoSEQ multiplex PCR; TCRdb's version includes in-frame clones alone and lacks a portion of them. The sample records around 1.1 million clones, 70% to 85% being singletons. This entry comes from a study of shared clonotypes between healthy human individuals. The origin of this receptor is a man younger than 30 in good health. Some clones in this sample may be carry-over from other donors' samples. The specimen sequenced was memory CD4+ T cells from PBMCs. Subset noted: CD45RA-negative fraction. The chain has TRBV6-4 and TRBJ1-1; 9 nucleotides match TRBD1. CDR3 residues: CASRPQQGARHTEAFF. The CDR3 nucleotides are TGTGCCAGCAGACCACAACAGGGGGCACGACACACTGAAGCTTTCTTT.